This entry describes one T cell receptor (beta chain). V was clipped by 4 bases and J by 1 base, with 8 bases between them. Germline CDR1 reads MDHEN; CDR2 reads SYDVKM. The CDR3 runs to 14 residues. TCRdb redid the calling of the 5' RACE reads with MiXCR, one entry per CDR3 protein. The sample lists roughly 220,000 distinct CDR3 sequences; approximately 10% were seen once. The data are from a study of T-cell memory formation after mild COVID-19. The rearrangement joins TRBV28 to TRBJ1-5; no clear D gene. The receptor was isolated from a man between 18 and 35 years old who had mild COVID-19 (a few samples of this study predate the infection). Cell type and time point are not known. The sample consisted of PBMCs or a T cell subset sorted from them (not recorded which). The CDR3 DNA is TGTGCCAGCAGTTCCCGAGCAAGCAATCAGCCCCAGCATTTT. Protein product: CASSSRASNQPQHF.